The clone carrying this TCR beta chain was detected a few times. The target antigen is unknown. The method was immunoSEQ multiplex PCR; TCRdb's version includes in-frame clones alone and lacks a portion of them. The data hold about 5,700 clones, with 81% observed a single time. Resections took place in Japan or China from the mid-2010s to the late 2010s. H&E slides confirmed each diagnosis, reviewed by two pathologists independently. These data are taken from a study of immune evolution from preneoplasia to lung adenocarcinoma. Whole-study findings and limits: Top clone frequencies peaked in normal lung, apparently declining through invasive adenocarcinoma. Later-stage lesions appeared to have more T cells, more diversity, less clonality.

Sequenced input: FFPE normal lung tissue adjacent to the tumor. This sequence originates from a person aged 45 to 69 with lung adenocarcinoma.

The CDR3 protein is CASSSRVLAKNIQYF. CDR3 coding DNA: TGTGCCAGCAGTTCCCGGGTCCTCGCCAAAAACATTCAGTACTTC. V usage is TRBV28 and J usage is TRBJ2-4, with D unresolved. The germline V gene has CDR1 MDHEN and CDR2 SYDVKM. V shed 4 bases and J shed 1 base, with 11 bases lying between them. The CDR3 covers 15 residues.